One and the same sample provided the 18 T cell receptor beta chains below, sequenced in a study of T-cell memory formation after mild COVID-19. TCRdb redid the calling of the 5' RACE reads with MiXCR, one entry per CDR3 protein. The table has 470,000 or so distinct CDR3 sequences, 15% to 20% seen once. Sequenced input: PBMCs or a T cell subset sorted from them (not recorded which). The receptors come from an adult woman who had mild COVID-19 (a few samples of this study predate the infection). Cell type and time point are not known.

This clonotype was seen a handful of times. The chain carries TRBV6-5 and TRBJ1-1; 7 nucleotides match TRBD1. J was trimmed by 4 bases and V by 6 bases; bases with no gene match: 11. CDR3 length: 15 amino acids. Germline V gene data show CDR1 as MNHEY and CDR2 as SVGAGI. The chain's CDR3 is CASRAAQGSGTEAFF. The DNA of the CDR3 is TGTGCCAGCAGGGCAGCACAGGGGAGTGGCACTGAAGCTTTCTTT.

As concerns this clonotype: The junction and the germline gene differ at one end; a read error may be behind it. Here the CDR3 DNA reads TGTGGCACCAGTGATCCCGCGGGGGGGTTAAGCTCCTACAATGAGCAGTTCTTC. Its translation: CGTSDPAGGLSSYNEQFF. This chain links TRBV24-1 with TRBJ2-1, with 9 bases aligning to TRBD2. The CDR3 has 18 amino acids. CDR1 and CDR2 (germline): KGHDR, SFDVKD.

This clonotype has more than one count but fewer than ten. This sequence joins TRBV21-1 and TRBJ1-6; the listed D gene, TRBD1, was not tested against the DNA. TRBV21-1 is a pseudogene segment. The CDR3 runs to 17 residues. The DNA of the CDR3 is TGTGCCAGCAGCGGTCCTTGGTCCTGTGCGGTTAATTCACCCCTCCACTTT. Translated: CASSGPWSCAVNSPLHF.

V gene TRBV20-1 combines with J gene TRBJ1-1; D gene uncertain. The V gene lost 6 bases and the J gene lost 1 base, with 21 bases spanning the gap. Germline V gene lookup returns CDR1 DFQATT and CDR2 SNEGSKA (reference sequence). This CDR3 is built from 16 residues. CDR3 sequence: CSAQPRAATKNTEAFF. The CDR3 DNA follows: TGCAGTGCCCAACCGCGGGCAGCAACGAAGAACACTGAAGCTTTCTTT.

CDR3 DNA: TGTGCCAGCAGTGCCAACGGACTCCCCCCGCACTACAATGAGCAGTTCTTC. Its translation: CASSANGLPPHYNEQFF. The chain joins TRBV9 to TRBJ2-1; a weak D match, TRBD2 (5 bases). With 5 bases removed from V and 3 bases from J, the gap between germline ends came to 21 bases. CDR3 length: 17 residues. The V gene's germline CDR1 is SGDLS and CDR2 YYNGEE.

In its sample, this clonotype was seen a few times. The chain combines TRBV12-3 or TRBV12-4 with TRBJ2-3; 12 bases align to TRBD2. This CDR3 is built from 17 residues. V lost 6 bases and J lost 3; bases outside the gene matches: 10. CDR3 sequence reads: CASSRSPGLAGTDTQYF. The CDR3 DNA follows: TGTGCCAGCAGCCGATCTCCCGGACTAGCGGGAACAGATACGCAGTATTTT.

This chain connects TRBV7-9 to TRBJ2-3, with D perhaps matching TRBD2 (6 bases). This CDR3 is built from 16 residues. Germline V gene data show CDR1 as SEHNR and CDR2 as FQNEAQ (reference sequence). V gave up 0 bases and J gave up 6 bases, with 16 bases separating them. CDR3 nucleotides: TGTGCCAGCAGCTTAGCGCTCGGGAGCGCTCTGGATACGCAGTATTTT. This translates into CASSLALGSALDTQYF.

The rearrangement links TRBV10-3 to TRBJ1-2; D call uncertain. In germline, CDR1 is ENHRY, CDR2 SYGVKD. V dropped 5 bases and J dropped 1 base, with 8 bases sitting between them. The CDR3 has 13 residues. The CDR3, as DNA: TGTGCCATCAGTCCGGGGAATAACTATGGCTACACCTTC. Translation gives CAISPGNNYGYTF.

This clonotype was counted at least ten times. The chain carries TRBV7-2 and TRBJ1-4, with D unresolved. Germline CDR1 and CDR2: SGHTA and FQGNSA. The germline V and J ends were trimmed by 5 bases and 0 bases, with 10 bases remaining between them. The CDR3 sequence is 15 residues long. The CDR3 DNA reads TGTGCCAGCAGCCGTATGAGAACAACTAATGAAAAACTGTTTTTT. Residues: CASSRMRTTNEKLFF.

The J gene is TRBJ2-1, the V gene TRBV12-3 or TRBV12-4; no reliable D call. The CDR3 covers 15 residues. V lost 3 bases and J 0 bases, leaving 9 bases between the germline ends. CDR3 DNA sequence: TGTGCCAGCAGTTTTCAGCAGAGCTCCTACAATGAGCAGTTCTTC. This codes for CASSFQQSSYNEQFF.

The gene calls are TRBV4-1 and TRBJ2-5; 9 bases fit TRBD2. Trimming removed 1 base from V and 2 bases from J; junction bases left unmatched: 5. The germline V gene encodes CDR1 MGHRA and CDR2 YSYEKL. There are 16 residues in the CDR3. The CDR3 loop is CASSQALAGTQETQYF. The CDR3 bases are TGCGCCAGCAGCCAAGCCCTAGCGGGGACGCAAGAGACCCAGTACTTC.

This clonotype was observed a handful of times. The V call is TRBV6-5, the J call TRBJ1-2, with 8 bases fitting TRBD1. Germline CDR1 and CDR2: MNHEY and SVGAGI. Unmatched junction bases numbered 7, after V lost 6 bases and J lost 7 bases. The CDR3 is made up of 13 amino acids. The CDR3 region is CASRPDRVFGYTF. The CDR3 DNA follows: TGTGCCAGCAGGCCGGACAGGGTTTTTGGCTACACCTTC.

The genes are TRBV7-8 and TRBJ2-2; possible D gene TRBD2, 5 bases. This CDR3 has 17 residues. CDR1 is SGHVS and CDR2 is FQNEAQ in the germline V gene. V was pared by 2 bases and J by 4 bases, with 17 bases between. CDR3 sequence: CASSLLSSSVLTGELFF. Written as DNA, the CDR3 is TGTGCCAGCAGCTTACTGTCGAGTAGCGTCCTCACCGGGGAGCTGTTTTTT.

This clonotype was detected a few times. The CDR3 nucleotides are TGTGCCAGCTCACCACGGACAGGGGGCGAGATACGCTACACCTTC. It yields the protein CASSPRTGGEIRYTF. The V call is TRBV18, the J call TRBJ1-2; 11 nucleotides align to TRBD1. Looked up from germline, CDR1 is KGHSH and CDR2 is LQKENI. The CDR3 totals 15 residues. The V segment lost 1 base and the J segment 9 bases; nucleotides outside the gene matches: 7.

There are many counts of this clonotype. This sequence joins TRBV10-3 and TRBJ2-3; no reliable D call. The length of the CDR3 is 15 residues. V shed 2 bases and J shed 4 bases, with 13 bases lying between them. Germline values: CDR1 ENHRY, CDR2 SYGVKD. The CDR3 DNA sequence: TGTGCCATCAGTGAGCCGGACCTCCCAGCAGATACGCAGTATTTT. The encoded protein is CAISEPDLPADTQYF.

The sample holds many counts of this clonotype. J is TRBJ2-7 and V is TRBV25-1, with D possibly matching TRBD1 (5 bases). The germline V and J ends were trimmed by 4 bases and 2 bases, with 6 bases remaining between them. The CDR3 is made up of 12 amino acids. In germline, CDR1 is MGHDK, CDR2 SYGVNS. DNA of the CDR3: TGTGCCAGCAGTGGGGGCCCCTACGAGCAGTACTTC. Translating it yields CASSGGPYEQYF.

A few counts support this clonotype. The genes are TRBV27 and TRBJ1-1; D uncertain. Trimming cost V 1 base and J 2 bases, with 8 bases left between them. CDR1 is MNHEY and CDR2 is SMNVEV in the germline V gene (reference sequence). CDR3 length: 14 amino acids. CDR3 loop: CASSLFAANTEAFF. The CDR3 DNA sequence: TGTGCCAGCAGTTTATTTGCAGCTAACACTGAAGCTTTCTTT.

The rearrangement links TRBV20-1 to TRBJ2-1, with 8 bases that match TRBD1. The V segment lost 3 bases and the J segment 0 bases; nucleotides outside the gene matches: 7. Germline V gene sequence: CDR1 DFQATT, CDR2 SNEGSKA (reference sequence). The CDR3 runs 16 residues. The CDR3 bases are TGCAGTGCTAGGGCACAGGGGGTATACTCCTACAATGAGCAGTTCTTC. This translates into CSARAQGVYSYNEQFF.